Included here is one TCR beta chain sequence, with context. These data belong to a study of blood T cell repertoires in COVID-19. Across the whole study: The United States, Italy and Spain were the sources of the acute and convalescent COVID-19 samples. T cells, B-cell-depleted T cells, or PBMCs provided the cDNA or gDNA that served as material.

Germline V gene sequence: CDR1 GTSNPN, CDR2 SVGIG (reference sequence). The V and J ends lost 7 bases and 2 bases, in that order; junction bases with no gene match: 4. This CDR3 contains 13 residues. As processed by the authors: Amplification of reference gene primers provided the estimated nucleated cell counts. The method was immunoSEQ multiplex PCR; TCRdb's version includes in-frame clones alone and lacks a portion of them. V and J calls and clone size are given by that table; D and trimming were obtained from the DNA. The sample lists about 160,000 clones, roughly 80% seen once, with around 2.7% in the top ten.

Material for sequencing was peripheral blood. The receptor was derived from a man in his 70s with acute or convalescent COVID-19. The V call is TRBV30, the J call TRBJ1-5, with 8 nucleotides matching TRBD1. The CDR3 DNA reads as TGTGCCTCTACAGGGGGGGGCAATCAGCCCCAGCATTTT. This translates into CASTGGGNQPQHF.